This T cell receptor beta chain was documented in a study of identical twins. Points from the study as a whole: Abundant beta clonotypes from cord blood had fewer insertions, unlike memory repertoires, which showed none.

This clonotype was seen more than once but under ten times. Antigen specificity is unknown. The V gene's germline CDR1 is SQVTM and CDR2 ANQGSEA. The CDR3 is 12 amino acids. V was clipped by 3 bases and J by 0 bases, with 4 bases between them. TCRdb re-derived calls from the 5' RACE reads in MiXCR, one entry per CDR3 protein. The sample comprises about 520,000 distinct CDR3 sequences, about 20% of which are singletons, and 0.91% rests with the top ten. These sequences were also reported in another study, on T cells expressing NK-cell markers. From that paper: The authors sequenced eight donors, of whom seven were HCMV-seropositive and one was seronegative. Restriction of the sorted population to alpha-beta TCR T cells was achieved in several experiments with an anti-gamma-delta TCR antibody.

Sample: CD4+ T cells sorted from blood. The receptor's source is a woman between 18 and 29 years old in good health. The chain carries TRBV29-1 and TRBJ2-3, with no clear D. As DNA, the CDR3 is TGCAGCGTTGACTGGAGCACAGATACGCAGTATTTT. As protein: CSVDWSTDTQYF.